The 9 T cell receptor beta chains listed next were all sequenced from one sample in a study of T cells in Graves' hyperthyroidism and ophthalmopathy. Researchers amplified the TCR beta CDR3 regions from RNA transcripts. RT-PCR in the first round (using the HTBI primer set) targeted the TCR CDR3. In TCRdb, the multiplex PCR reads were re-called with MiXCR into one record per CDR3 protein. Here the sample spans around 350,000 distinct CDR3 sequences, roughly 15% being singletons. Sample: blood. These receptors came from a woman in her 30s with Graves' hyperthyroidism that later progressed to Graves' ophthalmopathy.

Comments on this clonotype: Just one base apart from a much larger clone, this may be a read error. This chain uses TRBV12-3 or TRBV12-4 with TRBJ1-2, with a possible D match to TRBD1 (5 bases). The ends were cut back, 8 bases at V and 11 bases at J, with 15 bases in the middle. This CDR3 is 11 amino acids long. In nucleotides, the CDR3 is TGTGCCAGCCGGTCGGGACTTGGTTACACCTTC. Its translation: CASRSGLGYTF.

This clonotype appeared many times. The chain joins TRBV25-1 to TRBJ2-2; 10 bases match TRBD1. V dropped 5 bases and J dropped 3; count of bases not matched to a gene: 3. The CDR3 consists of 15 residues. Looked up from germline, CDR1 is MGHDK and CDR2 is SYGVNS. CDR3 coding DNA: TGTGCCAGCAGTACCGGGACAGGGGACACCGGGGAGCTGTTTTTT. Protein product: CASSTGTGDTGELFF.

In its sample, this clonotype was seen a few times. This sequence joins TRBV5-6 and TRBJ2-5, with 9 positions matching TRBD2. V was pared by 0 bases and J by 2 bases, with 2 bases of the junction left unmatched. Germline-derived CDR1 and CDR2 are SGHDT and YYEEEE. The CDR3 spans 15 residues. The CDR3 DNA reads as TGTGCCAGCAGCTTGGGACTAGCGGAACAAGAGACCCAGTACTTC. Amino acid sequence: CASSLGLAEQETQYF.

Comment on this clonotype: The DNA is left out, because the CDR3 cannot be placed on it with certainty; the CDR3 is given as TCRdb lists it. The chain joins TRBV7-9 to TRBJ2-2; the tabulated D call, TRBD2, remains unverified against the DNA. Germline values: CDR1 SEHNR, CDR2 FQNEAQ (reference sequence). The CDR3 is 23 amino acids long, termini counted. CDR3 loop: CASSQEGRVRLHLRFGDTGELSF.

This clonotype was detected ten times or more. The chain couples TRBV20-1 to TRBJ2-3; TRBD1 agrees at 7 bases. With 6 bases clipped from V and 0 bases from J, the junction kept 0 bases outside the gene matches. The CDR3 extends over 12 amino acids. Germline CDR1 and CDR2: DFQATT and SNEGSKA (reference sequence). CDR3 in DNA: TGCAGTGCGGGACAGAGCACAGATACGCAGTATTTT. Translated, it gives CSAGQSTDTQYF.

The V and J genes are TRBV12-3 or TRBV12-4 and TRBJ2-1; TRBD2 agrees at 7 bases. Unmatched junction bases numbered 6, after V lost 3 bases and J lost 4 bases. The CDR3 is 15 residues long. The CDR3 protein is CASSLTAGDYNEQFF. The DNA for the CDR3 is TGTGCCAGCAGTTTGACGGCGGGAGATTACAATGAGCAGTTCTTC.

This clonotype was counted ten times or more. V usage is TRBV29-1 and J usage is TRBJ2-7; D is uncertain. The CDR3 length is 13 residues. Germline assignment: CDR1 SQVTM and CDR2 ANQGSEA. Trimming shortened V by 4 bases and J by 6 bases, and 16 bases separated the two germline ends. CDR3 bases: TGCAGCGTTGTGGCAAAGTCTCGAGTCGAGCAGTACTTC. Residues: CSVVAKSRVEQYF.

This chain uses TRBV6-6 with TRBJ2-1; the D is unclear. The CDR3 extends over 16 amino acids. V was shortened by 0 bases and J by 0 bases, with 9 bases between the two germline ends. CDR1 and CDR2 (germline): MNHNY, SVGAGI (reference sequence). The chain's CDR3 is CASSYSIVSSYNEQFF. CDR3 DNA sequence: TGTGCCAGCAGTTACTCGATTGTGAGCTCCTACAATGAGCAGTTCTTC.

This clonotype came up many times. The chain links TRBV28 to TRBJ2-5; TRBD2 matches 8 bases. CDR1 is MDHEN, CDR2 SYDVKM, per germline. The CDR3 has 16 amino acids. Losses at the gene ends were 3 bases for V and 2 bases for J; bases not matched to a gene: 8. The CDR3 DNA reads TGTGCCAGCAGTTTCCCCGGGAGGGCGACGCAAGAGACCCAGTACTTC. Amino acids: CASSFPGRATQETQYF. The complete variable domain, with remaining parts taken from reference TRBV28 and TRBJ2-5, reads DVKVTQSSRYLVKRTGEKVFLECVQDMDHENMFWYRQDPGLGLRLIYFSYDVKMKEKGDIPEGYSVSREKKERFSLILESASTNQTSMYLCASSFPGRATQETQYFGPGTRLLVL.